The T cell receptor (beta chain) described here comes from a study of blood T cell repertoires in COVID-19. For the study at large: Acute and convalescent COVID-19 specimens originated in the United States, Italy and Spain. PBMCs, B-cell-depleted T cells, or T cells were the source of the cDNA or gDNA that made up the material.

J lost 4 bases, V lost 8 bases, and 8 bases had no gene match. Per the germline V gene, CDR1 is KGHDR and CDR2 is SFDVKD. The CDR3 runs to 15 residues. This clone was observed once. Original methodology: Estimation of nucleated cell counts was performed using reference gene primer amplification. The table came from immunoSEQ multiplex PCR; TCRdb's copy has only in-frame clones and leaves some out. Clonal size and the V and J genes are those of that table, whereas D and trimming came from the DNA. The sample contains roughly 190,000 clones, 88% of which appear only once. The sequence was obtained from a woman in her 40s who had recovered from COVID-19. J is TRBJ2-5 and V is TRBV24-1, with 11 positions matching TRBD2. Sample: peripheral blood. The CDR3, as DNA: TGTGCCACCAAAGACGGACTAGCGGGCCCAGAGACCCAGTACTTC. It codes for CATKDGLAGPETQYF.